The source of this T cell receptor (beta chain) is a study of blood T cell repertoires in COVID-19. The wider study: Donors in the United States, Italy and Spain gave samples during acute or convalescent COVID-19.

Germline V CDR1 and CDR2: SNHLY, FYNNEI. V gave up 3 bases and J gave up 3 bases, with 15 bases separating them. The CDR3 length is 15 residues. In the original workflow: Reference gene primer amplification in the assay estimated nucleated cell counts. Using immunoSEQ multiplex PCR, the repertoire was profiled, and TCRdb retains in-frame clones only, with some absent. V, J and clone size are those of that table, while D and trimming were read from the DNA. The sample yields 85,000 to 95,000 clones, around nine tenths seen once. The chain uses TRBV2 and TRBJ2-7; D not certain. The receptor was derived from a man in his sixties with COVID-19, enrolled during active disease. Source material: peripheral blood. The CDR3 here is CASSEAPRLGYEQYF. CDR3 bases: TGTGCCAGCAGTGAGGCCCCGCGTCTAGGCTACGAGCAGTACTTC.